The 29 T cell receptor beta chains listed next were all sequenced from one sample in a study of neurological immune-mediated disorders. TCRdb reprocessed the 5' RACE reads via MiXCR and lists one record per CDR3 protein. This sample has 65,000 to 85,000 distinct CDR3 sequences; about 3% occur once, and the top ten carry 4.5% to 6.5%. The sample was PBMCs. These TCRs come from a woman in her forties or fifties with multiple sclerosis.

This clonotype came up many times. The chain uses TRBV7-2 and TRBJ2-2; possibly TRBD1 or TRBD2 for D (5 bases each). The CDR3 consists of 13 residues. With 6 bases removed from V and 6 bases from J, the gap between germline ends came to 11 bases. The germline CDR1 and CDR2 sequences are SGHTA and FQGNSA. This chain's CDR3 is CASRLLGAGELFF. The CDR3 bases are TGTGCCAGCAGACTCCTGGGGGCCGGGGAGCTGTTTTTT.

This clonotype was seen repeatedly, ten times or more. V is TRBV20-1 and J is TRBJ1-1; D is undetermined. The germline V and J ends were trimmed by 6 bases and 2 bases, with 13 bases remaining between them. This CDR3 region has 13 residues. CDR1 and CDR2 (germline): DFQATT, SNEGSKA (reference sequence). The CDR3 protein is CSARRTRNTEAFF. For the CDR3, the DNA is TGCAGTGCGCGACGAACTAGAAACACTGAAGCTTTCTTT.

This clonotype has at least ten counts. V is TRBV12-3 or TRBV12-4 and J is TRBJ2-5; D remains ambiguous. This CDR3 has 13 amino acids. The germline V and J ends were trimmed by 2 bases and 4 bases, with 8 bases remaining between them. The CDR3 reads CASSLSGRETQYF. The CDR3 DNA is TGTGCCAGCAGTTTATCGGGCAGAGAGACCCAGTACTTC.

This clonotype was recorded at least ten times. For the CDR3, the DNA is TGCGCCAGCAGCCAAGTGGGAGGGGAGACCCAGTACTTC. Its translation is CASSQVGGETQYF. The chain uses TRBV4-3 and TRBJ2-5, with 7 bases that match TRBD2. The CDR3 sequence is 13 residues long. Germline V CDR1 and CDR2: LGHNA, YSLEER. V was clipped by 1 base and J by 5 bases; unmatched bases: 1.

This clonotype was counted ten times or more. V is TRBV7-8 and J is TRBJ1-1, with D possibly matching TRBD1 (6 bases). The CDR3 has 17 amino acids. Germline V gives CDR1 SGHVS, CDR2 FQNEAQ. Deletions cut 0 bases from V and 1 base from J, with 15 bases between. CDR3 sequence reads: CASSLALEGGGNTEAFF. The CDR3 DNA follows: TGTGCCAGCAGCTTAGCGCTTGAGGGAGGGGGGAACACTGAAGCTTTCTTT. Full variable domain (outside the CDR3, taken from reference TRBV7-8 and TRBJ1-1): GAGVSQSPRYKVAKRGQDVALRCDPISGHVSLFWYQQALGQGPEFLTYFQNEAQLDKSGLPSDRFFAERPEGSVSTLKIQRTQQEDSAVYLCASSLALEGGGNTEAFFGQGTRLTVV.

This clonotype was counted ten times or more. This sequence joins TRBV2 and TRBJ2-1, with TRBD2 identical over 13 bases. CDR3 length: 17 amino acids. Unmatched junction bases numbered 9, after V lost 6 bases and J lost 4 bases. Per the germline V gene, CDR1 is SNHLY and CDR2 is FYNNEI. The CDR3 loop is CASSAYRTSGGYNEQFF. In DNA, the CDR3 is TGTGCCAGCAGCGCATATCGGACTAGCGGGGGATACAATGAGCAGTTCTTC.

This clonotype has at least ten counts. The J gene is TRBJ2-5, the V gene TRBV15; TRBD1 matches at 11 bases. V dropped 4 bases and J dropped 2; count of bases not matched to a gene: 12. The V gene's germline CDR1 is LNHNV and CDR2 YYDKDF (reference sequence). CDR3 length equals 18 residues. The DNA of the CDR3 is TGTGCCACCAGCAAGCGAAGAGACCGGGACAGGGGGCAAGAGACCCAGTACTTC. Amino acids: CATSKRRDRDRGQETQYF.

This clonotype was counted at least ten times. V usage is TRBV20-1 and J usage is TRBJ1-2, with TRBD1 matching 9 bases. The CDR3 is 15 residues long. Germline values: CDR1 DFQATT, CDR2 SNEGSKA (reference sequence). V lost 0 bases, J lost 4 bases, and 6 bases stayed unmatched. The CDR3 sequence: CSARDLDRGFYGYTF. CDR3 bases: TGCAGTGCTAGAGATCTGGACAGGGGATTCTATGGCTACACCTTC.

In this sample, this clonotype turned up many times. The CDR3 spells CASSQQGGGTEAFF. DNA of the CDR3: TGTGCCAGCAGCCAACAGGGTGGTGGCACTGAAGCTTTCTTT. The rearrangement links TRBV4-2 to TRBJ1-1; possible D gene TRBD1, 5 bases. Per the germline V gene, CDR1 is LGHNA and CDR2 is YNFKEQ. The CDR3 loop spans 14 amino acids. V shed 2 bases and J shed 4 bases, with 11 bases lying between them.

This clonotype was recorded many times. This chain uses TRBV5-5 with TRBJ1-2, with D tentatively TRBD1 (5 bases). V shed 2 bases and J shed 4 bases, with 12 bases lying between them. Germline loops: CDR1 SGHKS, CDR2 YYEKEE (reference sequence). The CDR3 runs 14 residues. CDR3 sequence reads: CASSFIQGSYGYTF. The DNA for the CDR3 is TGTGCCAGCAGCTTCATCCAGGGAAGCTATGGCTACACCTTC.

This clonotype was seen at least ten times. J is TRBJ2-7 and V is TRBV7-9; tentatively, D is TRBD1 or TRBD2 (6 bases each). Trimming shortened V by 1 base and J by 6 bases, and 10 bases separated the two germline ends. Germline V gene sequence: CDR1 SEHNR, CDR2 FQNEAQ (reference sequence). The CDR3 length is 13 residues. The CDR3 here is CASSLDGGAEQYV. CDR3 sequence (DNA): TGTGCCAGCAGCTTAGACGGGGGCGCCGAGCAGTACGTC.

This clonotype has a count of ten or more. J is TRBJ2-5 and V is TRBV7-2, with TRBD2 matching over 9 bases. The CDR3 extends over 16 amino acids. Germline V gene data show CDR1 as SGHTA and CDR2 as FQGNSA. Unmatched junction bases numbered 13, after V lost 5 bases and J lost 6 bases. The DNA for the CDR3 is TGTGCCAGCAGCAAGGGGGTAGCGGGAGAGGGACAGACCCAGTACTTC. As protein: CASSKGVAGEGQTQYF.

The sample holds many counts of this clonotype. The CDR3 DNA follows: TGCAGTGCTAGCGTTCGAGAGACTAGCGGGTTTCACCCAGATACGCAGTATTTT. This encodes CSASVRETSGFHPDTQYF. The chain links TRBV20-1 to TRBJ2-3; 10 nucleotides agree with TRBD2. With V trimmed by 3 bases and J by 4 bases, 16 bases remained unmatched. Germline loops: CDR1 DFQATT, CDR2 SNEGSKA (reference sequence). CDR3 length: 18 residues.

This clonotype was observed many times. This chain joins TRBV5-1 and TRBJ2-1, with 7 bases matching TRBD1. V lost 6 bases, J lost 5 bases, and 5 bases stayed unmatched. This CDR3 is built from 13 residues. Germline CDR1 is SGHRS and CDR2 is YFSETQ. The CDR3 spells CASTQGDNNEQFF. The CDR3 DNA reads TGCGCCAGCACCCAGGGGGACAACAATGAGCAGTTCTTC.

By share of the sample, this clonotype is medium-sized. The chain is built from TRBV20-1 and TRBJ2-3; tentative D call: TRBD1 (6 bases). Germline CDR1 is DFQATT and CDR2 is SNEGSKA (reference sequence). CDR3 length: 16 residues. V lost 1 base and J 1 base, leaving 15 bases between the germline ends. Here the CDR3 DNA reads TGCAGTGCTAGAGTTTGGGGGCTTGGCGGCACAGATACGCAGTATTTT. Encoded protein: CSARVWGLGGTDTQYF.

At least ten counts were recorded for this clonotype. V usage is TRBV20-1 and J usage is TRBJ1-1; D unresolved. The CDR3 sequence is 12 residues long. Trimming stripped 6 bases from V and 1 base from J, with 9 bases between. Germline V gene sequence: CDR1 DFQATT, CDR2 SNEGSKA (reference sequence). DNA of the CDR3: TGCAGTGCCCTCAGAGAGAACACTGAAGCTTTCTTT. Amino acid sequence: CSALRENTEAFF.

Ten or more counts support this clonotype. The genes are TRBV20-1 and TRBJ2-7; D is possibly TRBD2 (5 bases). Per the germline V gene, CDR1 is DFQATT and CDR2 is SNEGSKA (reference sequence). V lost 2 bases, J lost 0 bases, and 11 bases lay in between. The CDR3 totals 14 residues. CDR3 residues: CSARWAGGSYEQYV. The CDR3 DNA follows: TGCAGTGCTAGATGGGCGGGCGGCTCCTACGAGCAGTACGTC.

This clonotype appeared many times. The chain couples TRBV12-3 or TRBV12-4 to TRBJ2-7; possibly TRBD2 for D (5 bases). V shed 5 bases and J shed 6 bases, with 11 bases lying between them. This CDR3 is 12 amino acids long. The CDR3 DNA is TGTGCCAGCAGTCCTAGCTCGTCCGAGCAGTACTTC. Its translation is CASSPSSSEQYF.

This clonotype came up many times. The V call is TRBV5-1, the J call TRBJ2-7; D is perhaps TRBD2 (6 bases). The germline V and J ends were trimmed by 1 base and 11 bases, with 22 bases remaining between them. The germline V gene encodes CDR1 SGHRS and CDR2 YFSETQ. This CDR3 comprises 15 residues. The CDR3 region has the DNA TGCGCCAGCAGCTTGTCGGAGGGGCCTCGGGCTGCGAAGTACTTC. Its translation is CASSLSEGPRAAKYF.

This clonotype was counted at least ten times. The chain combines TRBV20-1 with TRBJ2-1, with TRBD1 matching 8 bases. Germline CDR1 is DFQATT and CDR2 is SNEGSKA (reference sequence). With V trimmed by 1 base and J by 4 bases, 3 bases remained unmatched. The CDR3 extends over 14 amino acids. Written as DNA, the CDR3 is TGCAGTGCTAGAGGGCAGGGGGCGTACAATGAGCAGTTCTTC. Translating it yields CSARGQGAYNEQFF.

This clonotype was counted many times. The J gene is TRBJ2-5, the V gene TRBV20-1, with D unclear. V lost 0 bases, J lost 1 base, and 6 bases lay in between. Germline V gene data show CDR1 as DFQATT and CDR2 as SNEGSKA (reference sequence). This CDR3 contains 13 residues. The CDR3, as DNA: TGCAGTGCTAGAGAAGTGCTCCAAGAGACCCAGTACTTC. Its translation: CSAREVLQETQYF.

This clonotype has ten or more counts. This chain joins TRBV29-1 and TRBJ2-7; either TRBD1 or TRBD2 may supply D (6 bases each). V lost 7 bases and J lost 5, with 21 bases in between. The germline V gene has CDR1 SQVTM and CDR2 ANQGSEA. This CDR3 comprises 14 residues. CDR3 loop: CSAGRQDRVDEQYF. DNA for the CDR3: TGCAGCGCCGGGAGACAGGACCGGGTCGACGAGCAGTACTTC.

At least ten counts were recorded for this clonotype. DNA for the CDR3: TGCGCCAGCAGCGCGGGAGTTTTCGAGGGCAGGGGCACTGAAGCTTTCTTT. As protein: CASSAGVFEGRGTEAFF. This sequence joins TRBV5-1 and TRBJ1-1; possible D gene TRBD1, 6 bases. Germline CDR1 is SGHRS and CDR2 is YFSETQ. Trimming took 4 bases from V and 4 from J, leaving 23 bases between them. CDR3 length: 17 residues. The full variable domain, rest sourced from reference TRBV5-1 and TRBJ1-1, is KAGVTQTPRYLIKTRGQQVTLSCSPISGHRSVSWYQQTPGQGLQFLFEYFSETQRNKGNFPGRFSGRQFSNSRSEMNVSTLELGDSALYLCASSAGVFEGRGTEAFFGQGTRLTVV.

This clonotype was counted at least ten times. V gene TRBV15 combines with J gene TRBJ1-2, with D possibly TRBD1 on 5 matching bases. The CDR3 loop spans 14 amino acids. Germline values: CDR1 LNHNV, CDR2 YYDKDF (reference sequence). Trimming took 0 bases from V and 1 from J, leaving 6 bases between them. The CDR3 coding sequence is TGTGCCACCAGCAGAGACGGACATAACTATGGCTACACCTTC. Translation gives CATSRDGHNYGYTF.

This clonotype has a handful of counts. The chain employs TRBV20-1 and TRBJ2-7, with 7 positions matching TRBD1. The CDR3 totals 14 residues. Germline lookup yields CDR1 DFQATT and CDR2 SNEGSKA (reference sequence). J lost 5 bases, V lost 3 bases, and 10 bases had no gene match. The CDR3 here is CSARVPGTADEQYV. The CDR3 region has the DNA TGCAGTGCTAGGGTCCCCGGGACAGCCGACGAGCAGTACGTC.

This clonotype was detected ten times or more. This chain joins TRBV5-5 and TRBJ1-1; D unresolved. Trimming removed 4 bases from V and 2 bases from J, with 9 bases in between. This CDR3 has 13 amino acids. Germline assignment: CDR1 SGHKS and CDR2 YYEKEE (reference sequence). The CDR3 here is CASSPVPNTEAFF. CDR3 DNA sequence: TGTGCCAGCAGCCCTGTTCCAAACACTGAAGCTTTCTTT.

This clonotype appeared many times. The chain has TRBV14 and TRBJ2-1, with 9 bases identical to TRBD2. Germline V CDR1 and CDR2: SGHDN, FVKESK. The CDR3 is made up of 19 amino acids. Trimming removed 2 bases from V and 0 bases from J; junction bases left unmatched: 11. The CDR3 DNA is TGTGCCAGCAGCCAATGGAAGGGGACTAGCTTGAGCTCCTACAATGAGCAGTTCTTC. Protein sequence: CASSQWKGTSLSSYNEQFF.

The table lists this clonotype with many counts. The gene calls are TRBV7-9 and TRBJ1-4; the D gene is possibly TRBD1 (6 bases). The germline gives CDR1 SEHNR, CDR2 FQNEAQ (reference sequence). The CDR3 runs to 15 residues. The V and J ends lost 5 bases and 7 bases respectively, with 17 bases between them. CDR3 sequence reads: CASSLYRDLSEKLFF. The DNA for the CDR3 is TGTGCCAGCAGCCTATACAGGGATTTGAGTGAAAAACTGTTTTTT.

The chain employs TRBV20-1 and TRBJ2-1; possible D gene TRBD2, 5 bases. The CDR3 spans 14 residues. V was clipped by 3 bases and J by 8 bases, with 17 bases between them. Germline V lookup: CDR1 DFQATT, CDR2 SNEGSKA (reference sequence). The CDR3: CSASYRGPRDEQFF. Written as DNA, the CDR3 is TGCAGTGCTAGTTATCGGGGTCCACGCGATGAGCAGTTCTTC.